Below are 21 T cell receptor beta chains sequenced from a single sample in a study of blood T cell repertoires in COVID-19. TCRdb keeps only in-frame clones here, not all; method: immunoSEQ multiplex PCR. Of over 110,000 clones listed, 65% to 90% were seen once; the top ten hold more than 6.5%. Source material: peripheral blood. The receptor source for this set is a human donor in a cohort sampled during active COVID-19.

The chain couples TRBV6-2 or TRBV6-3 to TRBJ2-1; a possible D gene is TRBD2 (6 bases). Germline V gene data show CDR1 as MNHEY and CDR2 as SVGEGT. V lost 0 bases, J lost 1 base, and 16 bases lay in between. This CDR3 has 18 residues. CDR3 in DNA: TGTGCCAGCAGTTACTCTTTCTTCGGGAGTAGTTCCTACAATGAGCAGTTCTTC. This codes for CASSYSFFGSSSYNEQFF.

This sequence joins TRBV18 and TRBJ2-7, with a tentative D call TRBD2 (6 bases). Trimming left V 3 bases short and J 5 bases short, with 20 bases between. Germline lookup yields CDR1 KGHSH and CDR2 LQKENI. This CDR3 has 16 residues. The CDR3 spells CASSPVLSGVVDEQYF. The DNA for the CDR3 is TGTGCCAGCTCACCGGTCCTATCGGGAGTAGTCGACGAGCAGTACTTC.

The chain carries TRBV3-1 (or the pseudogene TRBV3-2) and TRBJ2-7; 10 bases agree with TRBD2. V lost 0 bases and J lost 0; bases outside the gene matches: 5. Per the germline V gene, CDR1 is LGHDT and CDR2 is YNNKEL (reference sequence). CDR3 length: 17 residues. CDR3 sequence (DNA): TGTGCCAGCAGCCAAGAGGCTAGCGGGAGCGGCTCCTACGAGCAGTACTTC. As protein: CASSQEASGSGSYEQYF.

The chain couples TRBV6-7 to TRBJ2-2; TRBD2 might be the D (5 bases). TRBV6-7 is treated as an ORF (open reading frame) with a function not yet certain. There are 16 residues in the CDR3. The V and J ends lost 2 bases and 7 bases respectively, with 17 bases between them. The CDR3 is CASSYPGLDGCGELFF. CDR3 bases: TGTGCCAGCAGTTACCCCGGACTGGATGGGTGCGGGGAGCTGTTTTTT.

In its sample, this clone was seen once. V usage is TRBV6-5 and J usage is TRBJ2-7; TRBD2 agrees at 8 bases. The germline V gene encodes CDR1 MNHEY and CDR2 SVGAGI. This CDR3 comprises 16 residues. With V trimmed by 1 base and J by 0 bases, 5 bases remained unmatched. CDR3 sequence (DNA): TGTGCCAGCAGTTACTTTAGCGGGATGACCTCCTACGAGCAGTACTTC. Encoded protein: CASSYFSGMTSYEQYF.

The rearrangement links TRBV18 to TRBJ1-2, with 7 positions matching TRBD1. This CDR3 is 13 amino acids long. The V gene end was trimmed by 6 bases and the J gene end by 6 bases; junction bases not matched to a gene: 7. The germline CDR1 and CDR2 sequences are KGHSH and LQKENI. CDR3 region: CASSTGLLDGYTF. The CDR3 DNA is TGTGCCAGCTCGACAGGGTTGCTCGATGGCTACACCTTC. The variable domain in full, completed from reference TRBV18 and TRBJ1-2, reads NAGVMQNPRHLVRRRGQEARLRCSPMKGHSHVYWYRQLPEEGLKFMVYLQKENIIDESGMPKERFSAEFPKEGPSILRIQQVVRGDSAAYFCASSTGLLDGYTFGSGTRLTVV.

The chain employs TRBV7-2 and TRBJ2-1, with 8 bases matching TRBD2. There are 15 residues in the CDR3. J was trimmed by 5 bases and V by 5 bases; bases with no gene match: 8. The germline gives CDR1 SGHTA, CDR2 FQGNSA. The CDR3 region has the DNA TGTGCCAGCAGCCGTATCAGCGGGGGAAACAATGAGCAGTTCTTC. Its protein product is CASSRISGGNNEQFF.

V usage is TRBV7-9 and J usage is TRBJ2-7, with 11 bases that match TRBD1. V lost 5 bases, J lost 5 bases, and 5 bases stayed unmatched. Germline lookup yields CDR1 SEHNR and CDR2 FQNEAQ (reference sequence). This CDR3 contains 14 residues. This chain's CDR3 is CASSPGQGAHEQYF. CDR3 nucleotide sequence: TGTGCCAGCAGCCCAGGACAGGGGGCTCACGAGCAGTACTTC.

The chain couples TRBV5-6 to TRBJ2-7; TRBD1 matches 12 bases. With 4 bases clipped from V and 6 bases from J, the junction kept 2 bases outside the gene matches. The CDR3 is 13 amino acids. Germline V lookup: CDR1 SGHDT, CDR2 YYEEEE. The CDR3 region is CASSRDRGREQYF. In DNA, the CDR3 is TGTGCCAGCAGCCGGGACAGGGGGCGCGAGCAGTACTTC.

The chain couples TRBV18 to TRBJ2-5; 8 nucleotides align to TRBD2. The CDR3 extends over 13 amino acids. The junction had 0 bases not matched to a gene; V was cut back by 2 bases and J by 4 bases. Germline CDR1 reads KGHSH; CDR2 reads LQKENI. Written as DNA, the CDR3 is TGTGCCAGCTCACCAAGCGGGGGAGAGACCCAGTACTTC. Encoded protein: CASSPSGGETQYF.

This chain links TRBV7-6 with TRBJ2-6; D gene unclear. The CDR3 length is 14 residues. CDR1 is SGHVS and CDR2 is FNYEAQ in the germline V gene. Trimming took off 1 base at V and 2 bases at J, with 3 bases between the two ends. The CDR3 DNA reads as TGTGCCAGCAGCTTAGTCGCTGGGGCCAACGTCCTGACTTTC. Residues: CASSLVAGANVLTF.

The chain joins TRBV15 to TRBJ2-3, with D perhaps matching TRBD2 (5 bases). The CDR3 totals 16 residues. Germline V lookup: CDR1 LNHNV, CDR2 YYDKDF (reference sequence). The germline V and J ends were trimmed by 0 bases and 3 bases, with 13 bases remaining between them. CDR3 loop: CATSRDQGLTTDTQYF. The CDR3 DNA sequence: TGTGCCACCAGCAGAGATCAAGGACTTACAACAGATACGCAGTATTTT.

The rearrangement links TRBV7-8 to TRBJ2-7, with TRBD1 matching 9 bases. The CDR3 is 14 amino acids. Germline V gives CDR1 SGHVS, CDR2 FQNEAQ. V lost 4 bases to trimming and J lost 3 bases; unmatched junction nucleotides: 4. The CDR3 loop is CASSYTGGFYEQYF. The CDR3 DNA reads TGTGCCAGCAGCTATACAGGGGGCTTCTACGAGCAGTACTTC.

This clone occurred once. The chain couples TRBV18 to TRBJ1-1, with D perhaps TRBD1 (6 bases). The germline V gene has CDR1 KGHSH and CDR2 LQKENI. V gave up 2 bases and J gave up 4 bases, with 14 bases separating them. The CDR3 totals 15 residues. The CDR3 protein is CASSPYGGLGTEAFF. CDR3 coding DNA: TGTGCCAGCTCACCATACGGGGGGCTGGGCACTGAAGCTTTCTTT.

The gene calls are TRBV7-2 and TRBJ2-7; maybe TRBD1 (5 bases). The CDR3 totals 13 residues. CDR1 SGHTA and CDR2 FQGNSA come from the germline V gene. With 1 base removed from V and 5 bases from J, the gap between germline ends came to 9 bases. This chain's CDR3 is CASSLVQGHEQYF. The DNA of the CDR3 is TGTGCCAGCAGCTTAGTCCAGGGTCACGAGCAGTACTTC.

The J gene is TRBJ2-3, the V gene TRBV7-3, with D possibly TRBD2 on 6 matching bases. Trimming left V 4 bases short and J 2 bases short, with 10 bases between. The CDR3 has 14 amino acids. CDR1 is SGHTA, CDR2 FQGTGA, per germline. The CDR3 loop reads CASSSTSFTDTQYF. CDR3 sequence (DNA): TGTGCCAGCAGCTCGACTAGTTTCACAGATACGCAGTATTTT.

The V and J genes are TRBV6-6 and TRBJ2-3, with D possibly TRBD1 on 5 matching bases. In germline, CDR1 is MNHNY, CDR2 SVGAGI (reference sequence). CDR3 size: 15 residues. The ends were cut back, 5 bases at V and 0 bases at J, with 12 bases in the middle. CDR3: CASSPDRASTDTQYF. CDR3 in DNA: TGTGCCAGCAGTCCCGACAGAGCTAGCACAGATACGCAGTATTTT.

The V gene is TRBV28, the J gene TRBJ2-7; 7 bases map to TRBD1. The CDR3 is 14 amino acids. Unmatched junction bases numbered 10, after V lost 8 bases and J lost 3 bases. Germline CDR1 MDHEN, CDR2 SYDVKM. The CDR3 sequence is CASSFPQGDYEQYF. For the CDR3, the DNA is TGTGCCAGCTCCTTTCCCCAGGGGGACTACGAGCAGTACTTC.

V gene TRBV6-5 combines with J gene TRBJ2-7, with 10 bases identical to TRBD2. Unmatched junction bases numbered 12, after V lost 10 bases and J lost 6 bases. The CDR3 length is 14 residues. Germline CDR1 is MNHEY and CDR2 is SVGAGI. CDR3 amino acids: CATIKSSGSGEQYF. CDR3 bases: TGTGCCACCATAAAGTCTAGCGGGAGCGGCGAGCAGTACTTC.

V gene TRBV7-8 combines with J gene TRBJ2-5; 7 bases are a match to TRBD1. The CDR3 covers 13 residues. The V and J ends lost 5 bases and 2 bases, in that order; junction bases with no gene match: 2. Germline-derived CDR1 and CDR2 are SGHVS and FQNEAQ. Here the CDR3 DNA reads TGTGCCAGCAGCCGGGACAGACAAGAGACCCAGTACTTC. Its protein product is CASSRDRQETQYF.

The chain carries TRBV7-2 and TRBJ2-5, with D maybe TRBD2 (6 bases). The V and J ends lost 2 bases and 5 bases respectively, with 15 bases between them. This CDR3 contains 15 residues. The germline gives CDR1 SGHTA, CDR2 FQGNSA. This chain's CDR3 is CASSLSGSAFETQYF. CDR3 nucleotides: TGTGCCAGCAGCTTATCCGGGAGTGCTTTTGAGACCCAGTACTTC. Combining the CDR3 with reference TRBV7-2 and TRBJ2-5 gives the whole variable domain GAGVSQSPSNKVTEKGKDVELRCDPISGHTALYWYRQSLGQGLEFLIYFQGNSAPDKSGLPSDRFSAERTGGSVSTLTIQRTQQEDSAVYLCASSLSGSAFETQYFGPGTRLLVL.